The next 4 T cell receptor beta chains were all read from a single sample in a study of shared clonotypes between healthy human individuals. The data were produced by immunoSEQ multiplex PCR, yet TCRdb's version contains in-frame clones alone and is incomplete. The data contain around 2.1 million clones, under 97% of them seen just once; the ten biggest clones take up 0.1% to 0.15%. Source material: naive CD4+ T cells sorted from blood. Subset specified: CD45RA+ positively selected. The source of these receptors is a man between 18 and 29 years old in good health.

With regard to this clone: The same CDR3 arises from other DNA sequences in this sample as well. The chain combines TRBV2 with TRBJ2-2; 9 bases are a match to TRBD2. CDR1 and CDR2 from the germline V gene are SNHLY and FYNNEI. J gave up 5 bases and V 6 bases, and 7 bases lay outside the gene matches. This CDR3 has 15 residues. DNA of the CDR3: TGTGCCAGCAGCAGTAGCGGGAGTCCGACCGGGGAGCTGTTTTTT. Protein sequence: CASSSSGSPTGELFF.

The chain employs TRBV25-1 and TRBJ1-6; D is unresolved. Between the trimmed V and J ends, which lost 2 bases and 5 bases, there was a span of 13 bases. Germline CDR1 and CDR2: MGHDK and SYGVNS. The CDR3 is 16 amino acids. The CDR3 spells CASSEAGRTDNSPLHF. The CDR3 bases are TGTGCCAGCAGTGAAGCGGGTAGGACGGATAATTCACCCCTCCACTTT.

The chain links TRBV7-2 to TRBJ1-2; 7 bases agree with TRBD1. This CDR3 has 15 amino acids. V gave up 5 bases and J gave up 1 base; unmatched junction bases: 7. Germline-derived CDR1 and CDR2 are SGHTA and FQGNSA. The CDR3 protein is CASSPSGQINYGYTF. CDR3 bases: TGTGCCAGCAGCCCGTCGGGACAGATTAACTATGGCTACACCTTC.

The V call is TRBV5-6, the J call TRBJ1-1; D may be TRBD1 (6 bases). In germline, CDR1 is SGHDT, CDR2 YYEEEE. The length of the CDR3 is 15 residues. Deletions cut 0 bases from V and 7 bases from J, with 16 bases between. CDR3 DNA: TGTGCCAGCAGCTTGGCGAATTTCGGACAGAATGAAGCTTTCTTT. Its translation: CASSLANFGQNEAFF.